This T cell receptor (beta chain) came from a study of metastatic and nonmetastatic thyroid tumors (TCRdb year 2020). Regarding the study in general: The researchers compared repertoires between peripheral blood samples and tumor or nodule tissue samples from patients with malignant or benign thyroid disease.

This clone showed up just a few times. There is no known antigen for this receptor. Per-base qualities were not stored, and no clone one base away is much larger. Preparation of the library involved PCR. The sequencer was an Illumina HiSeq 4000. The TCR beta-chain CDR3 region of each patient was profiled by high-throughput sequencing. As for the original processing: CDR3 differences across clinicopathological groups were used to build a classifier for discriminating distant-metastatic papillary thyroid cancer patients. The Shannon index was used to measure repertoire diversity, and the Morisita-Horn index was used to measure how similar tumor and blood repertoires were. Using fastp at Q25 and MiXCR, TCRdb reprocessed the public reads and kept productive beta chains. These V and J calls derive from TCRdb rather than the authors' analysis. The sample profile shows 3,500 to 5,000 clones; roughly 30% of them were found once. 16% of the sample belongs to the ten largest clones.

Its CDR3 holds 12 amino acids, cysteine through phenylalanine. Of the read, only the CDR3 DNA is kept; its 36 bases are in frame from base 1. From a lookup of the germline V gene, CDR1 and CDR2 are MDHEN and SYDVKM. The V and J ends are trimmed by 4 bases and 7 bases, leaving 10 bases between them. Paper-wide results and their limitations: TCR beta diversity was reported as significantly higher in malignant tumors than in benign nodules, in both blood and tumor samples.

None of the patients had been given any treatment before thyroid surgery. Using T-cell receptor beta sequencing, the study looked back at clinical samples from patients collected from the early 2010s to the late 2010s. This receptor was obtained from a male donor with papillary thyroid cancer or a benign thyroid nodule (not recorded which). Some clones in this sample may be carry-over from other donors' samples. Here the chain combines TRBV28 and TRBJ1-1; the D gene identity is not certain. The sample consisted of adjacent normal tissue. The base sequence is TGTGCCAGCAGTTCTTACGGGGTTGAAGCTTTCTTT. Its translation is CASSSYGVEAFF.